What follows are 9 T cell receptor beta chains derived from one specimen sequenced in a study of blood T cell repertoires in COVID-19 (dated by TCRdb to about 2020). The library was prepared using the immunoSEQ multiplex PCR assay. Imported from immuneACCESS, the table was reduced by TCRdb to in-frame sequences with V and J called. These copies leave out some clones; in studies compared against another copy, an unresolved V gene accounts for under half, and the cause of the remainder is not known. The sample table lists roughly 81,000 clones, under 85% of them with a count of one. The biggest ten clones account for around 2.9% of the sample. Sample: peripheral blood. The receptors stem from a woman older than 75 with COVID-19, enrolled during active disease.

The V and J genes are TRBV24-1 and TRBJ1-5; no reliable D call. The CDR3 consists of 15 residues. CDR1 and CDR2 (germline): KGHDR, SFDVKD. V shed 5 bases and J shed 0 bases, with 10 bases lying between them. CDR3 bases: TGTGCCACCAGTGCCCCTGAGGATAGCAATCAGCCCCAGCATTTT. Its protein product is CATSAPEDSNQPQHF.

The chain recombines TRBV19 with TRBJ2-3, with a tentative D call TRBD2 (5 bases). This CDR3 has 18 amino acids. The V gene's germline CDR1 is LNHDA and CDR2 SQIVND (reference sequence). V gave up 4 bases and J gave up 2 bases, with 22 bases separating them. The CDR3 here is CASSTGPGPPGNTDTQYF. In DNA, the CDR3 is TGTGCCAGTAGTACCGGGCCAGGTCCTCCGGGGAACACAGATACGCAGTATTTT.

The chain is built from TRBV7-2 and TRBJ1-5; D may be TRBD1 (5 bases). Germline CDR1 reads SGHTA; CDR2 reads FQGNSA. V lost 5 bases, J lost 0 bases, and 11 bases lay in between. The CDR3 is made up of 15 amino acids. Written as DNA, the CDR3 is TGTGCCAGCAGCGTGCAGGGCTATAGCAATCAGCCCCAGCATTTT. It encodes CASSVQGYSNQPQHF.

CDR3 in DNA: TGTGCCAGCAGCTTGGGACTAGCGGGAGTAACAGATACGCAGTATTTT. Translation: CASSLGLAGVTDTQYF. The V call is TRBV13, the J call TRBJ2-3; TRBD2 matches at 14 bases. CDR1 and CDR2 from the germline V gene are PRHDT and FYEKMQ (reference sequence). CDR3 length: 16 amino acids. V gave up 3 bases and J gave up 3 bases; unmatched junction bases: 2.

A word on this clone: One junction end disagrees with the germline gene, perhaps due to a read error. This chain joins TRBV30 and TRBJ1-2; 7 bases fit TRBD1. From germline, CDR1 is GTSNPN and CDR2 SVGIG (reference sequence). The CDR3 consists of 12 residues. CDR3 sequence (DNA): TGTGCCTGGAGCCGGGCAGGGGGTGGCCACACCTTC. This encodes CAWSRAGGGHTF.

The chain joins TRBV11-2 to TRBJ1-3, with TRBD1 identical over 10 bases. The junction had 6 bases not matched to a gene; V was cut back by 4 bases and J by 0 bases. This CDR3 has 17 residues. CDR1 SGHAT and CDR2 FQNNGV come from the germline V gene. This chain's CDR3 is CASSSTGGAASGNTIYF. As DNA, the CDR3 is TGTGCCAGCAGCTCGACAGGGGGCGCCGCCTCTGGAAACACCATATATTTT.

The table lists this clone with a few counts. The chain recombines TRBV7-8 with TRBJ2-7; D is uncertain. Germline V gives CDR1 SGHVS, CDR2 FQNEAQ. Trimming stripped 2 bases from V and 5 bases from J, with 4 bases between. CDR3 length: 11 residues. CDR3 coding DNA: TGTGCCAGCAGCTTAACGGACGAGCAGTACTTC. This codes for CASSLTDEQYF.

The V gene is TRBV6-2 or TRBV6-3, the J gene TRBJ2-7; TRBD2 agrees at 10 bases. Unmatched junction bases numbered 20, after V lost 5 bases and J lost 4 bases. Per the germline V gene, CDR1 is MNHEY and CDR2 is SVGEGT. CDR3 size: 19 residues. The CDR3 protein is CASSPRSSGSPTRGYEQYF. CDR3 DNA sequence: TGTGCCAGCAGTCCCCGATCTAGCGGGAGCCCCACTCGCGGATACGAGCAGTACTTC.

The chain links TRBV28 to TRBJ2-3, with 12 nucleotides matching TRBD2. Trimming removed 7 bases from V and 5 bases from J; junction bases left unmatched: 7. The CDR3 runs to 15 residues. CDR1 and CDR2 (germline): MDHEN, SYDVKM. The CDR3 loop is CASTPSGRVRDTQYF. The CDR3 nucleotides are TGTGCCAGCACGCCTAGCGGGAGGGTTAGAGATACGCAGTATTTT.